One sample yielded the 31 T cell receptor beta chains listed below, sequenced in a study of shared clonotypes between healthy human individuals. Repertoires were generated with immunoSEQ multiplex PCR, while TCRdb's copy carries only in-frame clones and drops some. The sample has around 2.1 million clones; under 95% are singletons. CD45RO negativity and positive selection for CCR7 defined naive CD8 cells, a population that excluded terminally differentiated effector memory CD45RA+ cells. Sequencing used naive CD8+ T cells from PBMCs. These TCRs come from a man younger than 35 in good health. Some clones in this sample may be carry-over from other donors' samples.

The rearrangement links TRBV14 to TRBJ2-7; 9 nucleotides agree with TRBD2. The germline V gene has CDR1 SGHDN and CDR2 FVKESK. After removal of 1 base from V and 3 bases from J, the junction contained 10 bases not matched to a gene. There are 17 residues in the CDR3. The CDR3: CASSQAFSGSMNYEQYF. For the CDR3, the DNA is TGTGCCAGCAGCCAAGCCTTTAGCGGGAGTATGAACTACGAGCAGTACTTC.

The chain joins TRBV18 to TRBJ2-1, with D perhaps matching TRBD1 or TRBD2 (5 bases each). Germline V gives CDR1 KGHSH, CDR2 LQKENI. Trimming cost V 3 bases and J 1 base, with 10 bases left between them. CDR3 length equals 15 residues. CDR3 sequence (DNA): TGTGCCAGCTCACCGGGGGTTAGGTCCTACAATGAGCAGTTCTTC. Translated, it gives CASSPGVRSYNEQFF.

The chain uses TRBV29-1 and TRBJ2-7; D perhaps matches TRBD1 (5 bases). V dropped 4 bases and J dropped 2 bases, with 12 bases sitting between them. The CDR3 contains 13 residues. Germline CDR1 reads SQVTM; CDR2 reads ANQGSEA. The CDR3 protein is CSVAPDSPYEQYF. The CDR3, as DNA: TGCAGCGTTGCCCCTGACAGTCCCTACGAGCAGTACTTC.

J is TRBJ2-3 and V is TRBV5-1; 8 bases agree with TRBD1. Per germline, CDR1 SGHRS and CDR2 YFSETQ. The CDR3 loop spans 15 amino acids. Trimming took 5 bases from V and 5 from J; bases not matched to a gene: 10. This chain's CDR3 is CASSPPDRVVDTQYF. DNA of the CDR3: TGCGCCAGCAGTCCCCCGGACAGGGTAGTAGATACGCAGTATTTT.

This clone was observed a single time. The V gene is TRBV7-3, the J gene TRBJ2-6; unclear D gene. V shed 5 bases and J shed 4 bases, with 6 bases lying between them. The CDR3 is 13 amino acids. CDR1 is SGHTA, CDR2 FQGTGA, per germline. This CDR3 reads CASSPGGANVLTF. CDR3 nucleotide sequence: TGTGCCAGCAGCCCCGGAGGGGCCAACGTCCTGACTTTC.

The genes are TRBV7-2 and TRBJ1-1; 7 bases match TRBD1. The CDR3 runs to 12 residues. Germline-derived CDR1 and CDR2 are SGHTA and FQGNSA. V lost 5 bases to trimming and J lost 7 bases; unmatched junction nucleotides: 4. CDR3 sequence (DNA): TGTGCCAGCAGCCAGACAGGGCTTGAAGCTTTCTTT. Translated, it gives CASSQTGLEAFF.

The chain is built from TRBV19 and TRBJ2-7; D is unresolved. Between the trimmed V and J ends, which lost 3 bases and 3 bases, there was a span of 9 bases. Germline CDR1 LNHDA, CDR2 SQIVND (reference sequence). The CDR3 consists of 13 residues. CDR3 loop: CASSIDGDYEQYF. CDR3 coding DNA: TGTGCCAGTAGTATCGACGGCGACTACGAGCAGTACTTC.

The chain employs TRBV11-2 and TRBJ2-1; 7 positions match TRBD2. Germline CDR1 reads SGHAT; CDR2 reads FQNNGV. Losses at the gene ends were 5 bases for V and 2 bases for J; bases not matched to a gene: 15. The CDR3 totals 18 residues. In DNA form, the CDR3 reads TGTGCCAGCAGCGTTCCTACTAGCGCGCGGGGGACCTACAATGAGCAGTTCTTC. Residues: CASSVPTSARGTYNEQFF. The full variable domain, in which reference TRBV11-2 and TRBJ2-1 provide the parts outside the CDR3, is EAGVAQSPRYKIIEKRQSVAFWCNPISGHATLYWYQQILGQGPKLLIQFQNNGVVDDSQLPKDRFSAERLKGVDSTLKIQPAKLEDSAVYLCASSVPTSARGTYNEQFFGPGTRLTVL.

This sequence joins TRBV6-6 and TRBJ2-7, with D possibly being TRBD1 (6 bases). Trimming cost V 3 bases and J 5 bases, with 11 bases left between them. This CDR3 has 13 residues. The V gene's germline CDR1 is MNHNY and CDR2 SVGAGI (reference sequence). The CDR3 coding sequence is TGTGCCAGCAGTTATGTACAGGGCCACGAGCAGTACTTC. Its protein is CASSYVQGHEQYF.

The chain employs TRBV9 and TRBJ2-1, with D perhaps TRBD2 (5 bases). Germline CDR1 SGDLS, CDR2 YYNGEE. The CDR3 length is 16 residues. V was clipped by 4 bases and J by 0 bases, with 14 bases between them. Written as DNA, the CDR3 is TGTGCCAGCAGCTTTCAAAGCGGCCTCTCCTACAATGAGCAGTTCTTC. It codes for CASSFQSGLSYNEQFF.

V usage is TRBV4-1 and J usage is TRBJ2-7; weak D call: TRBD2 (5 bases). Germline V gives CDR1 MGHRA, CDR2 YSYEKL. Deletions cut 5 bases from V and 6 bases from J, with 14 bases between. The CDR3 contains 13 residues. CDR3 sequence: CASSSRDGPEQYF. Here the CDR3 DNA reads TGCGCCAGCAGCTCCCGGGATGGGCCCGAGCAGTACTTC.

This chain joins TRBV27 and TRBJ2-5, with a tentative D call TRBD1 (5 bases). The better agreement between TRBJ2-7 and the DNA end casts doubt on the J call. The CDR3 runs 11 residues. Looked up from germline, CDR1 is MNHEY and CDR2 is SMNVEV (reference sequence). DNA for the CDR3: TGTGCCAGCACCCAAGGGGACGAGCAGTACTTC. Its protein product is CASTQGDEQYF.

The chain employs TRBV5-1 and TRBJ2-7, with TRBD2 matching over 9 bases. With V trimmed by 0 bases and J by 3 bases, 4 bases remained unmatched. The CDR3 sequence is 15 residues long. Germline V gives CDR1 SGHRS, CDR2 YFSETQ. The CDR3 spells CASSLALAGFYEQYF. The CDR3, as DNA: TGCGCCAGCAGCTTGGCTCTAGCGGGATTCTACGAGCAGTACTTC. Based on the CDR3 plus reference TRBV5-1 and TRBJ2-7, the full variable domain is KAGVTQTPRYLIKTRGQQVTLSCSPISGHRSVSWYQQTPGQGLQFLFEYFSETQRNKGNFPGRFSGRQFSNSRSEMNVSTLELGDSALYLCASSLALAGFYEQYFGPGTRLTVT.

The chain has TRBV19 and TRBJ1-1; D perhaps matches TRBD1 (5 bases). V lost 3 bases to trimming and J lost 7 bases, with 18 bases between them. Germline assignment: CDR1 LNHDA and CDR2 SQIVND (reference sequence). The CDR3 is made up of 15 amino acids. CDR3 DNA sequence: TGTGCCAGTAGTATTGGCCCAGGGTTTTTGAGTGAAGCTTTCTTT. This gives the protein CASSIGPGFLSEAFF.

The chain has TRBV29-1 and TRBJ2-7; a weak D match, TRBD1 (6 bases). The V end lost 4 bases, the J end lost 1 base, and 17 bases lay between the germline ends. CDR1 and CDR2 (germline): SQVTM, ANQGSEA. The CDR3 runs to 15 residues. The DNA for the CDR3 is TGCAGCGTTGTAGGGCCAGGGGTTGGGTCCTACGAGCAGTACTTC. It encodes CSVVGPGVGSYEQYF.

This clone was recorded once. This rearrangement joins TRBV7-8 to TRBJ2-7, with a possible D match to TRBD1 (6 bases). CDR1 and CDR2 from the germline V gene are SGHVS and FQNEAQ. This CDR3 comprises 15 residues. The V end was cut by 4 bases, the J end by 0 bases, with 13 bases between. The CDR3 DNA follows: TGTGCCAGCAGCTCAGGGGCAGGGAGCTCCTACGAGCAGTACTTC. As protein: CASSSGAGSSYEQYF. Full variable domain (rest looked up from reference TRBV7-8 and TRBJ2-7): GAGVSQSPRYKVAKRGQDVALRCDPISGHVSLFWYQQALGQGPEFLTYFQNEAQLDKSGLPSDRFFAERPEGSVSTLKIQRTQQEDSAVYLCASSSGAGSSYEQYFGPGTRLTVT.

This clone was recorded only once. The chain carries TRBV19 and TRBJ2-1, with TRBD1 matching over 8 bases. The length of the CDR3 is 17 residues. V lost 2 bases to trimming and J lost 4 bases; unmatched junction nucleotides: 10. Germline values: CDR1 LNHDA, CDR2 SQIVND (reference sequence). The CDR3 coding sequence is TGTGCCAGTAGTATACTGACCCGGGACAGGTTTTACAATGAGCAGTTCTTC. It translates to CASSILTRDRFYNEQFF.

This chain uses TRBV4-1 with TRBJ2-7, with 9 bases aligning to TRBD1. The V and J ends lost 2 bases and 3 bases, in that order; junction bases with no gene match: 5. Germline CDR1 is MGHRA and CDR2 is YSYEKL. The CDR3 is 15 amino acids. This chain's CDR3 is CASSQTGTGNYEQYF. In DNA form, the CDR3 reads TGCGCCAGCAGCCAAACCGGGACAGGGAACTACGAGCAGTACTTC.

This clone was counted a single time. V and J are TRBV7-2 and TRBJ2-3, with 9 bases matching TRBD2. The CDR3 has 17 amino acids. The germline V gene has CDR1 SGHTA and CDR2 FQGNSA. Trimming cost V 5 bases and J 5 bases; bases outside gene matches: 14. CDR3 loop: CASSHPRKREEVDTQYF. CDR3 DNA: TGTGCCAGCAGCCATCCGAGAAAGCGGGAGGAAGTAGATACGCAGTATTTT. Full variable domain (remainder filled in from reference TRBV7-2 and TRBJ2-3): GAGVSQSPSNKVTEKGKDVELRCDPISGHTALYWYRQSLGQGLEFLIYFQGNSAPDKSGLPSDRFSAERTGGSVSTLTIQRTQQEDSAVYLCASSHPRKREEVDTQYFGPGTRLTVL.

V gene TRBV5-1 combines with J gene TRBJ1-5; TRBD1 aligns across 8 bases. V lost 5 bases to trimming and J lost 7 bases; unmatched junction nucleotides: 11. Germline CDR1 reads SGHRS; CDR2 reads YFSETQ. The CDR3 extends over 15 amino acids. CDR3 in amino acids: CASRAGQGRGQPQHF. The CDR3 region has the DNA TGCGCCAGCAGGGCCGGACAGGGTCGGGGACAGCCCCAGCATTTT.

The chain carries TRBV11-2 and TRBJ1-2; D gene unclear. There are 14 residues in the CDR3. Trimming removed 2 bases from V and 7 bases from J, with 14 bases in between. Germline V gene sequence: CDR1 SGHAT, CDR2 FQNNGV. The chain's CDR3 is CASSLTYRGSGYTF. The CDR3 DNA reads TGTGCCAGCAGCTTAACGTATAGAGGATCTGGCTACACCTTC.

In regard to this clone: Other DNA variants within this sample encode the same CDR3. V and J are TRBV28 and TRBJ2-2; 7 nucleotides match TRBD1. The CDR3 runs to 15 residues. Trimming removed 6 bases from V and 2 bases from J; junction bases left unmatched: 6. Germline V gene sequence: CDR1 MDHEN, CDR2 SYDVKM. The CDR3 sequence is CASSSGTVNTGELFF. For the CDR3, the DNA is TGTGCCAGCAGCTCCGGGACAGTTAACACCGGGGAGCTGTTTTTT. Variable domain in full (rest from reference TRBV28 and TRBJ2-2): DVKVTQSSRYLVKRTGEKVFLECVQDMDHENMFWYRQDPGLGLRLIYFSYDVKMKEKGDIPEGYSVSREKKERFSLILESASTNQTSMYLCASSSGTVNTGELFFGEGSRLTVL.

This clone has only one observation. The chain combines TRBV9 with TRBJ2-7; D not certain. The V gene lost 6 bases and the J gene lost 0 bases, with 16 bases spanning the gap. The CDR3 sequence is 15 residues long. The V gene's germline CDR1 is SGDLS and CDR2 YYNGEE. The CDR3 region has the DNA TGTGCCAGCACCCTAGGGTCGGGTAGCTCCTACGAGCAGTACTTC. Its protein product is CASTLGSGSSYEQYF.

The genes are TRBV5-4 and TRBJ2-7; D might be TRBD1 (6 bases). Trimming stripped 4 bases from V and 6 bases from J, with 17 bases between. Germline CDR1 SGHNT, CDR2 YYREEE (reference sequence). CDR3 length equals 14 residues. The CDR3 spells CASSPVQGTLEQYF. The CDR3 bases are TGTGCCAGCAGCCCGGTCCAAGGGACACTCGAGCAGTACTTC. The full variable domain, in which reference TRBV5-4 and TRBJ2-7 provide the parts outside the CDR3, is ETGVTQSPTHLIKTRGQQVTLRCSSQSGHNTVSWYQQALGQGPQFIFQYYREEENGRGNFPPRFSGLQFPNYSSELNVNALELDDSALYLCASSPVQGTLEQYFGPGTRLTVT.

Of note for this clone: Possible read error: a much larger clone is one base away. CDR3 coding DNA: TGTGCCAGCAGCGGCTCCTACGAGCAGTACTTC. Translated, it gives CASSGSYEQYF. The V gene is TRBV13, the J gene TRBJ2-7, with D unclear. Germline CDR1 is PRHDT and CDR2 is FYEKMQ (reference sequence). CDR3 length equals 11 residues. The V end was cut by 5 bases, the J end by 0 bases, with 2 bases between.

This clone was counted only a few times. J is TRBJ1-1 and V is TRBV11-3, with TRBD1 as a possible D gene (5 bases). CDR3 length: 13 amino acids. V was cut by 1 base and J by 4 bases, with 7 bases left in between. Germline V gene sequence: CDR1 SGHNT, CDR2 YENEEA. In DNA, the CDR3 is TGTGCCAGCAGCTTAGGCAGGGCCACTGAAGCTTTCTTT. Translation: CASSLGRATEAFF.

This chain connects TRBV30 to TRBJ2-5, with D possibly TRBD1 on 5 matching bases. The J call is uncertain, as TRBJ2-7 better fits the DNA end. The CDR3 runs 13 residues. CDR1 is GTSNPN, CDR2 SVGIG, per germline (reference sequence). The CDR3 coding sequence is TGTGCCTGGAGTGATTCAGGGCCCTACGAGCAGTACTTC. Its translation: CAWSDSGPYEQYF.

This clone was detected once. The J gene is TRBJ1-2, the V gene TRBV10-3, with D possibly matching TRBD1 (5 bases). The CDR3 extends over 17 amino acids. Germline V gene sequence: CDR1 ENHRY, CDR2 SYGVKD. The V gene lost 6 bases and the J gene lost 6 bases, with 26 bases spanning the gap. The CDR3 nucleotides are TGTGCCATCAGCAGCACCGGGACGCCAGCCAGAGAAGATGGCTACACCTTC. This sequence encodes CAISSTGTPAREDGYTF.

Details on this clone: This same CDR3 is encoded by further DNA sequences in the sample. This chain joins TRBV27 and TRBJ2-7; D is undetermined. Trimming stripped 2 bases from V and 6 bases from J, with 8 bases between. Germline V gene lookup returns CDR1 MNHEY and CDR2 SMNVEV (reference sequence). This CDR3 comprises 12 residues. CDR3 residues: CASSLLSGEQYF. The CDR3 DNA sequence: TGTGCCAGCAGTTTACTCAGTGGCGAGCAGTACTTC.

This clone was recorded once. This sequence joins TRBV11-2 and TRBJ2-3; TRBD2 aligns across 14 bases. The CDR3 is made up of 16 amino acids. Germline lookup yields CDR1 SGHAT and CDR2 FQNNGV. V was clipped by 5 bases and J by 5 bases; unmatched bases: 6. The CDR3 is CASSHLTSGREDTQYF. Written as DNA, the CDR3 is TGTGCCAGCAGCCACCTGACTAGCGGGAGGGAAGATACGCAGTATTTT. The full variable domain, completed using reference TRBV11-2 and TRBJ2-3, is EAGVAQSPRYKIIEKRQSVAFWCNPISGHATLYWYQQILGQGPKLLIQFQNNGVVDDSQLPKDRFSAERLKGVDSTLKIQPAKLEDSAVYLCASSHLTSGREDTQYFGPGTRLTVL.

In DNA, the CDR3 is TGTGCCAGCAGCTTAGACCGACTAGCGGGATACGAGCAGTACTTC. Amino acid sequence: CASSLDRLAGYEQYF. V and J are TRBV11-2 and TRBJ2-7; 11 nucleotides match TRBD2. V lost 0 bases and J lost 4; bases outside the gene matches: 2. The CDR3 loop spans 15 amino acids. The germline CDR1 and CDR2 sequences are SGHAT and FQNNGV.